These 11 T cell receptor beta chains came from one sample sequenced in a study of CD8 T cells in ankylosing spondylitis. TCRdb itself ran the 5' RACE reads through MiXCR, one entry per CDR3 protein. The sample lists 150,000 or so distinct CDR3 sequences, around a tenth occurring once. The sample comprised blood, either unsorted or a sorted T cell fraction (not recorded which). All receptors derive from a male donor with ankylosing spondylitis or in good health (not recorded which).

This clonotype was counted ten times or more. The chain couples TRBV3-1 to TRBJ1-2; D is uncertain. CDR1 and CDR2 (germline): LGHDT, YNNKEL (reference sequence). The germline V and J ends were trimmed by 0 bases and 6 bases, with 8 bases remaining between them. There are 13 residues in the CDR3. CDR3 sequence reads: CASSQEGGNGYTF. The CDR3 DNA sequence: TGTGCCAGCAGCCAAGAGGGAGGGAATGGCTACACCTTC.

The chain carries TRBV7-2 and TRBJ2-5; the D gene is possibly TRBD2 (6 bases). Germline V lookup: CDR1 SGHTA, CDR2 FQGNSA. The ends were cut back, 0 bases at V and 3 bases at J, with 11 bases in the middle. The length of the CDR3 is 15 residues. Here the CDR3 reads CASSLARGTKETQYF. CDR3 nucleotide sequence: TGTGCCAGCAGCTTAGCGCGGGGTACCAAAGAGACCCAGTACTTC.

Many counts were recorded for this clonotype. This chain joins TRBV29-1 and TRBJ2-1, with D perhaps TRBD2 (5 bases). Germline lookup yields CDR1 SQVTM and CDR2 ANQGSEA. Deletions cut 4 bases from V and 5 bases from J, with 12 bases between. The CDR3 spans 13 residues. The CDR3: CSVATSWDNEQFF. DNA of the CDR3: TGCAGCGTTGCAACTAGTTGGGACAATGAGCAGTTCTTC.

This clonotype was detected many times. The chain is built from TRBV15 and TRBJ2-1; 11 nucleotides match TRBD2. The V segment lost 1 base and the J segment 0 bases; nucleotides outside the gene matches: 14. Germline V lookup: CDR1 LNHNV, CDR2 YYDKDF (reference sequence). The length of the CDR3 is 21 residues. CDR3 region: CATSRVSTSGSLLSSYNEQFF. DNA of the CDR3: TGTGCCACCAGCAGAGTCTCCACTAGCGGGAGCCTCCTGAGCTCCTACAATGAGCAGTTCTTC.

This clonotype was picked up many times. The CDR3 loop is CSASRGGTSNQPQHF. The CDR3 DNA follows: TGCAGTGCTAGTAGGGGGGGTACAAGCAATCAGCCCCAGCATTTT. The V call is TRBV20-1, the J call TRBJ1-5, with D perhaps matching TRBD1 (6 bases). This CDR3 spans 15 amino acids. V lost 3 bases and J 1 base, leaving 13 bases between the germline ends. Per germline, CDR1 DFQATT and CDR2 SNEGSKA (reference sequence).

This clonotype was seen repeatedly, ten times or more. This rearrangement joins TRBV2 to TRBJ2-3, with D tentatively TRBD1 (6 bases). The CDR3 has 13 residues. The germline gives CDR1 SNHLY, CDR2 FYNNEI. V gave up 8 bases and J gave up 10 bases, with 19 bases separating them. CDR3 in DNA: TGTGCCAGCGGGATATCACAGGGTGAAGCGCAGTATTTT. Protein: CASGISQGEAQYF.

Ten or more counts support this clonotype. The genes are TRBV20-1 and TRBJ2-3; D is possibly TRBD1 or TRBD2 (5 bases each). Germline V gene sequence: CDR1 DFQATT, CDR2 SNEGSKA (reference sequence). There are 11 residues in the CDR3. Trimming removed 6 bases at V and 7 bases at J, with 11 bases between. This CDR3 reads CSAEGPNTQYF. For the CDR3, the DNA is TGCAGTGCCGAGGGACCAAATACGCAGTATTTT.

Ten or more counts support this clonotype. The chain joins TRBV4-1 to TRBJ2-2; TRBD2 aligns across 11 bases. The CDR3 length is 20 residues. Germline loops: CDR1 MGHRA, CDR2 YSYEKL. The V segment lost 3 bases and the J segment 2 bases; nucleotides outside the gene matches: 14. CDR3 nucleotides: TGCGCCAGCAGCCAGGACCAGATGAGACTAGCGGGGCGAAACACCGGGGAGCTGTTTTTT. This encodes CASSQDQMRLAGRNTGELFF.

This clonotype was recorded at least ten times. The chain carries TRBV7-2 and TRBJ2-3; 8 bases line up with TRBD2. Looked up from germline, CDR1 is SGHTA and CDR2 is FQGNSA. The CDR3 is 17 residues long. V dropped 5 bases and J dropped 2; count of bases not matched to a gene: 12. CDR3 nucleotide sequence: TGTGCCAGCAGCAAAAGCGGGGGAGCGGTAAACACAGATACGCAGTATTTT. Translation: CASSKSGGAVNTDTQYF.

This clonotype was observed many times. This chain uses TRBV5-1 with TRBJ1-1, with TRBD1 identical over 7 bases. The germline V gene encodes CDR1 SGHRS and CDR2 YFSETQ. CDR3 length: 15 amino acids. V shed 1 base and J 0 bases; nucleotides not matched to a gene: 3. The CDR3 protein is CASSLQGVMNTEAFF. Written as DNA, the CDR3 is TGCGCCAGCAGCTTGCAGGGGGTGATGAACACTGAAGCTTTCTTT.

This clonotype was counted ten times or more. The V gene is TRBV5-1, the J gene TRBJ1-1, with no clear D. The V and J ends lost 0 bases and 2 bases respectively, with 8 bases between them. The CDR3 consists of 14 residues. CDR1 and CDR2 (germline): SGHRS, YFSETQ. The CDR3 sequence is CASSLAASNTEAFF. The CDR3 DNA reads as TGCGCCAGCAGCTTGGCAGCGAGTAACACTGAAGCTTTCTTT.